This passage covers 16 T cell receptor beta chains from one sample sequenced in a study of T-cell memory formation after mild COVID-19. One entry per CDR3 protein, called by TCRdb with MiXCR from the 5' RACE reads. Of hundreds of thousands of distinct CDR3 sequences in the sample, over 20% were seen once. Sequencing was performed on PBMCs or a T cell subset sorted from them (not recorded which). The source is an adult woman who had mild COVID-19 (a few samples of this study predate the infection). Cell type and time point are not known.

This chain links TRBV2 with TRBJ2-3; 8 bases map to TRBD1. The CDR3 loop spans 13 amino acids. Trimming at V came to 6 bases and at J to 6 bases, leaving 5 bases not matched to a gene. Germline CDR1 and CDR2: SNHLY and FYNNEI. CDR3 DNA sequence: TGTGCCAGCAGGGTGACAGGGGCCGATACGCAGTATTTT. Translated, it gives CASRVTGADTQYF. Full variable domain (remainder filled in from reference TRBV2 and TRBJ2-3): EPEVTQTPSHQVTQMGQEVILRCVPISNHLYFYWYRQILGQKVEFLVSFYNNEISEKSEIFDDQFSVERPDGSNFTLKIRSTKLEDSAMYFCASRVTGADTQYFGPGTRLTVL.

The chain has TRBV19 and TRBJ1-5, with 8 bases that match TRBD1. Trimming removed 7 bases from V and 1 base from J; junction bases left unmatched: 6. Germline V gene data show CDR1 as LNHDA and CDR2 as SQIVND (reference sequence). The CDR3 is 15 residues long. The CDR3 sequence: CASKGTGPSNQPQHF. The CDR3 region has the DNA TGTGCCAGTAAAGGGACAGGCCCGAGCAATCAGCCCCAGCATTTT.

The rearrangement links TRBV20-1 to TRBJ1-1; 7 bases are a match to TRBD1. The junction had 9 bases not matched to a gene; V was cut back by 0 bases and J by 5 bases. CDR1 is DFQATT and CDR2 is SNEGSKA in the germline V gene (reference sequence). The CDR3 contains 15 residues. As DNA, the CDR3 is TGCAGTGCTAGAGATATAAACAGGGGTTATACTGAAGCTTTCTTT. Translation: CSARDINRGYTEAFF.

V usage is TRBV12-5 and J usage is TRBJ2-1; 7 positions agree with TRBD2. This CDR3 contains 16 residues. The ends lost 9 bases at V and 0 bases at J; junction bases unmatched: 11. Germline V gene data show CDR1 as LGHNT and CDR2 as FRNRAP. In DNA, the CDR3 is TGTGCTAGCGACAACTTAGCGGGCCTCTCCTACAATGAGCAGTTCTTC. It codes for CASDNLAGLSYNEQFF.

This clonotype has just a few counts. This chain links TRBV4-1 with TRBJ2-2; 14 bases line up with TRBD2. CDR3 length: 17 residues. Germline V gene data show CDR1 as MGHRA and CDR2 as YSYEKL. V lost 4 bases, J lost 5 bases, and 6 bases stayed unmatched. The DNA for the CDR3 is TGCGCCAGCAGCCCGGGACTAGCGGGAGTCAGTACCGGGGAGCTGTTTTTT. Amino acids: CASSPGLAGVSTGELFF.

This clonotype appeared a few times. The rearrangement joins TRBV12-3 or TRBV12-4 to TRBJ2-7, with 9 bases matching TRBD2. Unmatched junction bases numbered 9, after V lost 3 bases and J lost 3 bases. CDR3 length: 16 residues. The CDR3 nucleotides are TGTGCCAGCAGTTTTTCGTCTGGGACTAGCCGCTACGAGCAGTACTTC. Encoded protein: CASSFSSGTSRYEQYF.

This clonotype was seen more than once but under ten times. This rearrangement joins TRBV20-1 to TRBJ2-3; the D gene is possibly TRBD2 (6 bases). The CDR3 is made up of 15 amino acids. CDR1 DFQATT and CDR2 SNEGSKA come from the germline V gene (reference sequence). V was pared by 1 base and J by 4 bases, with 15 bases between. The CDR3 bases are TGCAGTGCTAGAGCTCGGGGGAGCTTCTCAGATACGCAGTATTTT. As protein: CSARARGSFSDTQYF.

Here the CDR3 reads CASSLGTIANEQFF. The CDR3 coding sequence is TGTGCCAGCAGCCTGGGGACAATAGCCAATGAGCAGTTCTTC. The chain joins TRBV3-1 to TRBJ2-1, with TRBD1 as a possible D gene (6 bases). Deletions cut 4 bases from V and 6 bases from J, with 13 bases between. CDR1 and CDR2 (germline): LGHDT, YNNKEL (reference sequence). The CDR3 has 14 residues.

The rearrangement uses TRBV11-2 and TRBJ2-5, with D perhaps assigned TRBD1 or TRBD2 (5 bases each). This CDR3 comprises 15 residues. CDR1 and CDR2 from the germline V gene are SGHAT and FQNNGV. The V and J ends lost 3 bases and 4 bases respectively, with 15 bases between them. The CDR3 region has the DNA TGTGCCAGCAGCTTCGGTGGCCGAGGGGTAGAGACCCAGTACTTC. Translation: CASSFGGRGVETQYF.

This clonotype turned up a few times. The chain has TRBV20-1 and TRBJ2-7; 9 bases agree with TRBD2. In germline, CDR1 is DFQATT, CDR2 SNEGSKA (reference sequence). CDR3 length: 13 residues. V dropped 3 bases and J dropped 5; count of bases not matched to a gene: 5. CDR3 loop: CSARLAGRNEQYF. For the CDR3, the DNA is TGCAGTGCTAGGCTAGCGGGAAGGAACGAGCAGTACTTC.

The chain couples TRBV24-1 to TRBJ2-1, with 9 bases fitting TRBD1. Germline V gene sequence: CDR1 KGHDR, CDR2 SFDVKD. The CDR3 has 18 residues. V was clipped by 0 bases and J by 3 bases; unmatched bases: 8. The CDR3 region is CATSDLGRTGANYNEQFF. Written as DNA, the CDR3 is TGTGCCACCAGTGATTTGGGCCGGACAGGGGCCAACTACAATGAGCAGTTCTTC.

This clonotype was counted only a few times. The V and J genes are TRBV7-3 and TRBJ2-5, with D maybe TRBD2 (7 bases). This CDR3 is built from 15 residues. Trimming removed 4 bases from V and 5 bases from J, with 17 bases in between. Germline CDR1 reads SGHTA; CDR2 reads FQGTGA. This chain's CDR3 is CASSSLGGLQETQYF. The CDR3 bases are TGTGCCAGCAGCTCGCTCGGGGGGCTTCAGGAGACCCAGTACTTC. Based on the CDR3 plus reference TRBV7-3 and TRBJ2-5, the full variable domain is GAGVSQTPSNKVTEKGKYVELRCDPISGHTALYWYRQSLGQGPEFLIYFQGTGAADDSGLPNDRFFAVRPEGSVSTLKIQRTERGDSAVYLCASSSLGGLQETQYFGPGTRLLVL.

This clonotype has a count of ten or more. J is TRBJ1-2 and V is TRBV20-1; D ambiguous. Trimming stripped 0 bases from V and 8 bases from J, with 16 bases between. Germline lookup yields CDR1 DFQATT and CDR2 SNEGSKA (reference sequence). The CDR3 extends over 14 amino acids. This CDR3 is CSAREGSGGGGYTF. The CDR3 bases are TGCAGTGCTAGAGAGGGGAGCGGAGGAGGCGGCTACACCTTC.

Many counts were recorded for this clonotype. The chain joins TRBV9 to TRBJ2-1; D perhaps matches TRBD1 (6 bases). CDR3 size: 15 residues. CDR1 and CDR2 (germline): SGDLS, YYNGEE. The V end lost 4 bases, the J end lost 4 bases, and 15 bases lay between the germline ends. This CDR3 reads CASSPPGVAYNEQFF. Written as DNA, the CDR3 is TGTGCCAGCAGCCCCCCAGGGGTAGCTTACAATGAGCAGTTCTTC.

J is TRBJ2-7 and V is TRBV5-5, with D perhaps TRBD1 (6 bases). Trimming shortened V by 4 bases and J by 0 bases, and 14 bases separated the two germline ends. This CDR3 has 15 amino acids. CDR1 and CDR2 from the germline V gene are SGHKS and YYEKEE (reference sequence). This CDR3 reads CASSNPGQFSYEQYF. In nucleotides, the CDR3 is TGTGCCAGCAGCAACCCCGGACAGTTCTCCTACGAGCAGTACTTC.

This chain connects TRBV5-1 to TRBJ2-1; 7 nucleotides match TRBD2. The V and J ends lost 2 bases and 0 bases, in that order; junction bases with no gene match: 8. In germline, CDR1 is SGHRS, CDR2 YFSETQ. This CDR3 region has 17 residues. The chain's CDR3 is CASSLAGRPSSYNEQFF. The DNA of the CDR3 is TGCGCCAGCAGCTTAGCGGGAAGACCGAGCTCCTACAATGAGCAGTTCTTC.